The 18 T cell receptor beta chains below all came from one sample that was sequenced in a study of regulatory T cells in long-lasting Graves disease (dated by TCRdb to 2020 to 2023). Library creation used multiplex PCR. The data were produced on an Illumina HiSeq 4000. iRepertoire HTBI primers and Arm-PCR amplification of CDR3 regions were used to construct TCR beta libraries. TCRdb itself trimmed the public reads at Q25 with fastp, ran MiXCR and retained productive beta chains. Every distinct CDR3 protein forms one entry, paired with its most common genes and DNA. The sample table contains approximately 400,000 distinct CDR3 sequences; only one count was recorded for around a sixth of them. The ten largest clonotypes hold roughly 20% of the sample. The time point label of this sample denotes: newly diagnosed GD, antithyroid drugs for less than 3 months. For both TCR sequencing and RNA sequencing, RNA was extracted from PBMCs in TRIzol.

Sequenced material: peripheral blood mononuclear cells (PBMCs), taken at new diagnosis, from a patient treated with antithyroid drugs. These receptors all come from a female donor with Graves disease.

This clonotype was detected a few times. V gene TRBV12-3 or TRBV12-4 combines with J gene TRBJ1-5; tentatively, D is TRBD1 (5 bases). The CDR3 extends over 14 amino acids. Trimming left V 6 bases short and J 5 bases short, with 14 bases between. The CDR3 coding sequence is TGTGCCAGCAGCATTACAGGAAGGGATCAGCCCCAGCATTTT. It codes for CASSITGRDQPQHF.

This clonotype was seen at least ten times. The J gene is TRBJ1-1, the V gene TRBV3-1; D not resolved. The CDR3 consists of 13 residues. Germline-derived CDR1 and CDR2 are LGHDT and YNNKEL (reference sequence). Between the trimmed V and J ends, which lost 4 bases and 1 base, there was a span of 7 bases. CDR3 sequence (DNA): TGTGCCAGCAGCCCCCCCGGGAACACTGAAGCTTTCTTT. Translating gives CASSPPGNTEAFF.

This clonotype was counted at least ten times. The chain is built from TRBV20-1 and TRBJ1-4, with D hard to call. Germline V CDR1 and CDR2: DFQATT, SNEGSKA (reference sequence). V lost 1 base and J 0 bases, leaving 9 bases between the germline ends. This CDR3 has 15 amino acids. Here the CDR3 DNA reads TGCAGTGCTAGAGTTGGTATTGCAACTAATGAAAAACTGTTTTTT. The encoded protein is CSARVGIATNEKLFF.

The chain carries TRBV7-9 and TRBJ1-2, with D unclear. CDR1 is SEHNR, CDR2 FQNEAQ, per germline (reference sequence). Deletions cut 0 bases from V and 5 bases from J, with 7 bases between. This CDR3 has 13 amino acids. The CDR3 bases are TGTGCCAGCAGCTTAGCGAGGGAGTATGGCTACACCTTC. Translated, it gives CASSLAREYGYTF.

Details on this clonotype: The junction departs from germline at one end; a sequencing error may be responsible. The rearrangement joins TRBV19 to TRBJ1-5, with D tentatively TRBD1 (5 bases). Germline CDR1 is LNHDA and CDR2 is SQIVND (reference sequence). The CDR3 covers 13 residues. The CDR3 region has the DNA TGCCCTATCCAAGGGGCAAAGAATCAGCCCCAGCATTTT. It translates to CPIQGAKNQPQHF.

This clonotype showed up many times. J is TRBJ1-1 and V is TRBV27; 9 positions match TRBD1. V shed 3 bases, J shed 4 bases, and the junction held 6 bases outside the gene matches. Germline CDR1 and CDR2: MNHEY and SMNVEV (reference sequence). The CDR3 is 15 amino acids. The CDR3 reads CASSLDRGPFTEAFF. In DNA form, the CDR3 reads TGTGCCAGCAGTTTGGACAGGGGCCCGTTCACTGAAGCTTTCTTT.

This clonotype appeared a few times. This rearrangement joins TRBV5-6 to TRBJ1-5; D not resolved. V lost 3 bases and J lost 4, with 5 bases in between. Germline CDR1 and CDR2: SGHDT and YYEEEE. This CDR3 has 12 residues. The CDR3 region has the DNA TGTGCCAGCAGCTATCATAATCAGCCCCAGCATTTT. Protein product: CASSYHNQPQHF. The whole variable domain, remainder taken from reference TRBV5-6 and TRBJ1-5, is DAGVTQSPTHLIKTRGQQVTLRCSPKSGHDTVSWYQQALGQGPQFIFQYYEEEERQRGNFPDRFSGHQFPNYSSELNVNALLLGDSALYLCASSYHNQPQHFGDGTRLSIL.

This clonotype was seen many times. This chain joins TRBV7-9 and TRBJ1-1; 10 bases map to TRBD1. V lost 1 base, J lost 6 bases, and 5 bases stayed unmatched. The CDR3 is 15 residues long. Per germline, CDR1 SEHNR and CDR2 FQNEAQ (reference sequence). CDR3 region: CASSLEGTGVAEAFF. The CDR3 DNA is TGTGCCAGCAGCTTAGAAGGGACAGGGGTCGCTGAAGCTTTCTTT.

This clonotype was seen at least ten times. The chain uses TRBV9 and TRBJ1-1; possibly TRBD1 for D (6 bases). This CDR3 is built from 15 residues. The V and J ends lost 1 base and 0 bases respectively, with 10 bases between them. Germline loops: CDR1 SGDLS, CDR2 YYNGEE. The CDR3 region has the DNA TGTGCCAGCAGCGTATGGGGGACAATGAACACTGAAGCTTTCTTT. It yields the protein CASSVWGTMNTEAFF.

This clonotype was counted at least ten times. The rearrangement links TRBV28 to TRBJ2-1; no firm D call. The V gene's germline CDR1 is MDHEN and CDR2 SYDVKM. Trimming left V 3 bases short and J 0 bases short, with 9 bases between. The CDR3 extends over 15 amino acids. In DNA, the CDR3 is TGTGCCAGCAGTTTGCACACCCGCTCCTACAATGAGCAGTTCTTC. The encoded protein is CASSLHTRSYNEQFF.

This clonotype was recorded many times. The V and J genes are TRBV7-2 and TRBJ2-1; D is unresolved. CDR1 is SGHTA and CDR2 is FQGNSA in the germline V gene. V was pared by 1 base and J by 3 bases, with 4 bases between. The CDR3 has 13 residues. The CDR3 coding sequence is TGTGCCAGCAGCTTAGATCTCTACAATGAGCAGTTCTTC. Encoded protein: CASSLDLYNEQFF.

There are many counts of this clonotype. CDR3 sequence (DNA): TGTGCCAGCAGTGCGGGGGGCGCATCCTACAATGAGCAGTTCTTC. Translation: CASSAGGASYNEQFF. The genes are TRBV2 and TRBJ2-1; D is possibly TRBD2 (7 bases). The CDR3 is 15 amino acids. CDR1 is SNHLY, CDR2 FYNNEI, per germline. The V end lost 4 bases, the J end lost 1 base, and 11 bases lay between the germline ends.

Note on this clonotype: A far more abundant clone sits one base away, making this likely a read error. The chain carries TRBV29-1 and TRBJ2-1; TRBD2 aligns across 10 bases. This CDR3 has 13 residues. Germline CDR1 is SQVTM and CDR2 is ANQGSEA. CDR3 protein: CSVEALAGETRYF. CDR3 DNA sequence: TGCAGCGTTGAAGCGCTAGCGGGAGAGACCCGGTACTTC.

Regarding this clonotype: Since a much larger clone is just one base distant, this may be a read error. The rearrangement uses TRBV2 and TRBJ2-7, with TRBD2 matching over 10 bases. The J segment lost 7 bases and the V segment lost 5 bases, leaving 8 bases of the junction unmatched. The V gene's germline CDR1 is SNHLY and CDR2 FYNNEI. CDR3 size: 14 residues. In DNA, the CDR3 is TGTGCCAGCAGTCCCGGGACTAGCGTGGGTGAGCAGTACTTC. Protein: CASSPGTSVGEQYF.

This clonotype was detected a few times. A much larger clone is a single base away; this may be a read error. V and J are TRBV28 and TRBJ1-1, with no clear D. Germline-derived CDR1 and CDR2 are MDHEN and SYDVKM. The CDR3 runs 13 residues. V lost 10 bases, J lost 6 bases, and 18 bases lay in between. For the CDR3, the DNA is TGTGCCATTCTAGAGGGCCGCAACGCTGAAGCTTTCTTT. Residues: CAILEGRNAEAFF.

The chain has TRBV5-1 and TRBJ1-2, with D maybe TRBD1 (5 bases). Germline values: CDR1 SGHRS, CDR2 YFSETQ. The CDR3 is 13 amino acids. With 3 bases removed from V and 8 bases from J, the gap between germline ends came to 14 bases. The CDR3 nucleotides read TGCGCCAGCAGCTCGGGACGGCTGCCGGGCTACACCTTC. It translates to CASSSGRLPGYTF.

This clonotype was seen many times. The V call is TRBV2, the J call TRBJ1-2; D may be TRBD1 (6 bases). The CDR3 runs to 14 residues. Deletions cut 1 base from V and 2 bases from J, with 8 bases between. The germline gives CDR1 SNHLY, CDR2 FYNNEI. The DNA of the CDR3 is TGTGCCAGCAGTGAAGGCAGGGGAAACTATGGCTACACCTTC. This encodes CASSEGRGNYGYTF.

This clonotype was seen ten or more times. The chain joins TRBV6-1 to TRBJ2-5; either TRBD1 or TRBD2 may supply D (6 bases each). Trimming removed 4 bases from V and 7 bases from J, with 19 bases in between. The CDR3 runs 15 residues. Germline loops: CDR1 MNHNS, CDR2 SASEGT. As DNA, the CDR3 is TGTGCCAGCAGTGGCCGGGGGCTAACGAGTGCGACCCAGTACTTC. This gives the protein CASSGRGLTSATQYF.